This entry describes one T cell receptor beta chain. What it binds is unknown. One end of the junction fails to match germline, which may point to a read error. The sample belongs to a study of cytomegalovirus exposure and HLA in healthy donors. The CDR3 length is 9 residues. Germline values: CDR1 ENHRY, CDR2 SYGVKD. Vbeta (60) and Jbeta (13) primers were used in the PCR. Only in-frame clones appear in the TCRdb table, and some are missing; sequencing was by immunoSEQ multiplex PCR. The sample has 130,000 to 150,000 clones, 74% seen once; the top ten hold about 4.3%. Points from the study as a whole: In a later analysis, TCR beta V- and J-gene trimming showed a link to a missense DCLRE1C variant.

This clonotype was obtained from a man aged 18 to 35 in good health and CMV-seropositive. Source material: PBMCs. The genes are TRBV10-3 and TRBJ1-1; 7 nucleotides agree with TRBD1. This CDR3 reads CAISVGTEF. DNA of the CDR3: TGTGCCATCAGTGTTGGGACAGAGTTT.